What follows are 25 T cell receptor beta chains derived from one specimen sequenced in a study of blood T cell repertoires in COVID-19. Libraries were prepared by immunoSEQ multiplex PCR; TCRdb keeps only in-frame clonotypes and omits some of them. The repertoire has approximately 280,000 clones, 75% to 95% of them found once; the top ten carry more than 6%. The sample consisted of peripheral blood. Receptors were obtained from a woman aged 30 to 39 with COVID-19, enrolled during active disease.

This clone has a handful of counts. The chain employs TRBV5-1 and TRBJ1-6, with 12 bases that match TRBD1. The germline V gene encodes CDR1 SGHRS and CDR2 YFSETQ. Losses at the gene ends were 4 bases for V and 14 bases for J; bases not matched to a gene: 10. The CDR3 loop spans 15 amino acids. This CDR3 is CASSPGTGGGWTLHF. In DNA, the CDR3 is TGCGCCAGCAGCCCAGGGACAGGGGGCGGTTGGACCCTCCACTTT.

The chain couples TRBV2 to TRBJ1-1, with 8 positions matching TRBD1. V was pared by 6 bases and J by 5 bases, with 8 bases of the junction left unmatched. The germline V gene has CDR1 SNHLY and CDR2 FYNNEI. This CDR3 region has 14 residues. CDR3 in amino acids: CASSARGLGTEAFF. For the CDR3, the DNA is TGTGCCAGCAGCGCCAGGGGGCTGGGGACTGAAGCTTTCTTT.

The chain links TRBV7-6 to TRBJ2-1; 10 nucleotides match TRBD2. The junction had 4 bases not matched to a gene; V was cut back by 5 bases and J by 0 bases. Germline CDR1 is SGHVS and CDR2 is FNYEAQ. The CDR3 length is 16 residues. The CDR3 here is CASSPSGRGSYNEQFF. Written as DNA, the CDR3 is TGTGCCAGCAGCCCCAGCGGGAGGGGCTCCTACAATGAGCAGTTCTTC. Combining the CDR3 with reference TRBV7-6 and TRBJ2-1 gives the whole variable domain GAGVSQSPRYKVTKRGQDVALRCDPISGHVSLYWYRQALGQGPEFLTYFNYEAQQDKSGLPNDRFSAERPEGSISTLTIQRTEQRDSAMYRCASSPSGRGSYNEQFFGPGTRLTVL.

V and J are TRBV28 and TRBJ2-5; possibly TRBD1 for D (6 bases). V was cut by 6 bases and J by 2 bases, with 13 bases left in between. The germline V gene has CDR1 MDHEN and CDR2 SYDVKM. The CDR3 contains 14 residues. The CDR3 DNA follows: TGTGCCAGCAGCCCTGGGGGCCCGCAAGAGACCCAGTACTTC. This gives the protein CASSPGGPQETQYF.

This chain uses TRBV6-1 with TRBJ1-1; no definite D call. V shed 2 bases and J shed 3 bases, with 16 bases lying between them. CDR1 and CDR2 from the germline V gene are MNHNS and SASEGT. The CDR3 contains 16 residues. This CDR3 is CASSERGGIGDTEAFF. In nucleotides, the CDR3 is TGTGCCAGCAGTGAAAGAGGAGGGATCGGAGACACTGAAGCTTTCTTT.

The chain combines TRBV6-2 or TRBV6-3 with TRBJ1-1; TRBD1 is a possible D gene (5 bases). The CDR3 has 17 amino acids. Trimming removed 0 bases from V and 7 bases from J, with 21 bases in between. Germline assignment: CDR1 MNHEY and CDR2 SVGEGT. CDR3 residues: CASSYSPLSGAPNEAFF. The DNA of the CDR3 is TGTGCCAGCAGTTACTCCCCCCTCTCTGGGGCTCCTAATGAAGCTTTCTTT.

The J gene is TRBJ2-7, the V gene TRBV4-2, with D maybe TRBD1 (6 bases). This CDR3 region has 14 residues. Germline V gene sequence: CDR1 LGHNA, CDR2 YNFKEQ. V was clipped by 1 base and J by 3 bases, with 10 bases between them. The CDR3, as DNA: TGTGCCAGCAGCCAAGGACAGGAAATCTACGAGCAGTACTTC. This sequence encodes CASSQGQEIYEQYF.

V usage is TRBV6-5 and J usage is TRBJ1-1, with D uncertain. V was clipped by 2 bases and J by 7 bases, with 17 bases between them. The CDR3 consists of 15 residues. Germline-derived CDR1 and CDR2 are MNHEY and SVGAGI. Written as DNA, the CDR3 is TGTGCCAGCAGTTACCTCGAACCGACAAGGAATGAAGCTTTCTTT. Translation: CASSYLEPTRNEAFF.

The chain recombines TRBV6-2 or TRBV6-3 with TRBJ2-3; maybe TRBD2 (5 bases). The CDR3 has 16 residues. CDR1 MNHEY and CDR2 SVGEGT come from the germline V gene. V was cut by 0 bases and J by 2 bases, with 12 bases left in between. DNA for the CDR3: TGTGCCAGCAGTTACTCGAAGGCGGGCCCCACAGATACGCAGTATTTT. As protein: CASSYSKAGPTDTQYF.

The V gene is TRBV5-1, the J gene TRBJ1-5; D not resolved. The CDR3 loop spans 13 amino acids. V lost 0 bases to trimming and J lost 7 bases, with 8 bases between them. Germline V gene data show CDR1 as SGHRS and CDR2 as YFSETQ. The CDR3 sequence is CASSLAGYQPQHF. For the CDR3, the DNA is TGCGCCAGCAGCTTGGCGGGATACCAGCCCCAGCATTTT. Using reference TRBV5-1 and TRBJ1-5 for the parts outside the CDR3, the full variable domain is KAGVTQTPRYLIKTRGQQVTLSCSPISGHRSVSWYQQTPGQGLQFLFEYFSETQRNKGNFPGRFSGRQFSNSRSEMNVSTLELGDSALYLCASSLAGYQPQHFGDGTRLSIL.

V usage is TRBV2 and J usage is TRBJ2-4, with a weak D call TRBD2 (5 bases). Germline lookup yields CDR1 SNHLY and CDR2 FYNNEI. The CDR3 sequence is 15 residues long. V lost 0 bases to trimming and J lost 1 base, with 7 bases between them. The DNA of the CDR3 is TGTGCCAGCAGTGAAGCGGGAGCGGCCAAAAACATTCAGTACTTC. Translating it yields CASSEAGAAKNIQYF.

The J gene is TRBJ2-2, the V gene TRBV7-2; weak D call: TRBD2 (6 bases). The V and J ends lost 1 base and 7 bases respectively, with 10 bases between them. CDR3 length: 14 residues. Germline V gene data show CDR1 as SGHTA and CDR2 as FQGNSA. The CDR3 sequence is CASSLVGGSGELFF. DNA for the CDR3: TGTGCCAGCAGCTTAGTGGGGGGTAGCGGGGAGCTGTTTTTT. Complete variable domain (other parts from reference TRBV7-2 and TRBJ2-2): GAGVSQSPSNKVTEKGKDVELRCDPISGHTALYWYRQSLGQGLEFLIYFQGNSAPDKSGLPSDRFSAERTGGSVSTLTIQRTQQEDSAVYLCASSLVGGSGELFFGEGSRLTVL.

As for this clone: The sample carries other DNA sequences with the same CDR3. This chain links TRBV6-5 with TRBJ2-7; D is unclear. The length of the CDR3 is 13 residues. V lost 0 bases, J lost 2 bases, and 5 bases lay in between. CDR1 and CDR2 (germline): MNHEY, SVGAGI. CDR3 nucleotides: TGTGCCAGCAGTTACTCCAGCGCCTACGAGCAGTACTTC. This codes for CASSYSSAYEQYF.

This chain joins TRBV10-2 and TRBJ2-1; TRBD2 aligns across 14 bases. The length of the CDR3 is 13 residues. Germline V gives CDR1 WSHSY, CDR2 SAAADI. V was clipped by 9 bases and J by 7 bases; unmatched bases: 2. The DNA of the CDR3 is TGCGCCAGTTGGACTAGCGGGGGGAATGAGCAGTTCTTC. Translated: CASWTSGGNEQFF.

This clone was observed a single time. The V gene is TRBV2, the J gene TRBJ1-5, with no clear D. CDR1 SNHLY and CDR2 FYNNEI come from the germline V gene. V lost 7 bases to trimming and J lost 7 bases, with 20 bases between them. CDR3 length equals 15 residues. CDR3 nucleotide sequence: TGTGCCAGCACCCTTCGGAGAGGGTTAAGCCAGCCCCAGCATTTT. Protein sequence: CASTLRRGLSQPQHF.

This chain connects TRBV4-2 to TRBJ1-1; D not certain. The CDR3 is made up of 16 amino acids. The V gene's germline CDR1 is LGHNA and CDR2 YNFKEQ. V lost 0 bases to trimming and J lost 0 bases, with 11 bases between them. CDR3 sequence: CASSQDLRQMNTEAFF. The CDR3 nucleotides read TGTGCCAGCAGCCAAGATCTGAGACAAATGAACACTGAAGCTTTCTTT.

This chain joins TRBV5-1 and TRBJ1-5; 7 bases are a match to TRBD1. The germline V gene encodes CDR1 SGHRS and CDR2 YFSETQ. V dropped 4 bases and J dropped 2; count of bases not matched to a gene: 3. This CDR3 is 14 amino acids long. CDR3 DNA: TGCGCCAGCAGCCTTCAGGGGGGCAATCAGCCCCAGCATTTT. Translated: CASSLQGGNQPQHF.

The chain is built from TRBV9 and TRBJ2-2, with 7 bases lining up with TRBD1. Germline assignment: CDR1 SGDLS and CDR2 YYNGEE. This CDR3 is 14 amino acids long. Trimming at V came to 2 bases and at J to 4 bases, leaving 2 bases not matched to a gene. CDR3 in DNA: TGTGCCAGCAGCGTGACAGGGTCCACCGGGGAGCTGTTTTTT. Protein product: CASSVTGSTGELFF. Supplemented by reference TRBV9 and TRBJ2-2, the full variable domain reads DSGVTQTPKHLITATGQRVTLRCSPRSGDLSVYWYQQSLDQGLQFLIQYYNGEERAKGNILERFSAQQFPDLHSELNLSSLELGDSALYFCASSVTGSTGELFFGEGSRLTVL.

This chain joins TRBV6-5 and TRBJ1-1; the D gene is possibly TRBD1 (6 bases). Trimming left V 8 bases short and J 4 bases short, with 20 bases between. There are 15 residues in the CDR3. CDR1 is MNHEY, CDR2 SVGAGI, per germline. The CDR3, as DNA: TGTGCCAGCCCGAAAGGGGGGGTTCTAGGCACTGAAGCTTTCTTT. It yields the protein CASPKGGVLGTEAFF.

The chain carries TRBV10-3 and TRBJ1-2; D perhaps matches TRBD1 (6 bases). Looked up from germline, CDR1 is ENHRY and CDR2 is SYGVKD. The CDR3 runs to 16 residues. V lost 0 bases and J 4 bases, leaving 15 bases between the germline ends. CDR3 DNA: TGTGCCATCAGTGAGTCCCGGGACAAGTTTCGCTATGGCTACACCTTC. The encoded protein is CAISESRDKFRYGYTF.

The V call is TRBV20-1, the J call TRBJ2-1, with D maybe TRBD2 (5 bases). Trimming stripped 3 bases from V and 10 bases from J, with 10 bases between. Germline V lookup: CDR1 DFQATT, CDR2 SNEGSKA (reference sequence). This CDR3 comprises 11 residues. This CDR3 is CSASNREEQFF. As DNA, the CDR3 is TGCAGTGCTAGTAATAGGGAGGAGCAGTTCTTC.

In this sample, this clone turned up once. The chain recombines TRBV19 with TRBJ1-5, with D possibly being TRBD1 (5 bases). This CDR3 comprises 16 residues. Germline values: CDR1 LNHDA, CDR2 SQIVND (reference sequence). V was cut by 3 bases and J by 3 bases, with 15 bases left in between. The CDR3 DNA is TGTGCCAGTAGTATCCACGGATCGGGGGTCAATCAGCCCCAGCATTTT. This sequence encodes CASSIHGSGVNQPQHF.

This chain links TRBV15 with TRBJ1-2; no clear D gene. Deletions cut 0 bases from V and 5 bases from J, with 10 bases between. CDR1 and CDR2 from the germline V gene are LNHNV and YYDKDF (reference sequence). This CDR3 has 14 amino acids. The CDR3 DNA sequence: TGTGCCACCAGCAGAGATCTCGGGGATTATGGCTACACCTTC. Translating it yields CATSRDLGDYGYTF.

This chain joins TRBV5-8 and TRBJ2-3; a weak D match, TRBD2 (5 bases). Germline V gene data show CDR1 as SGHTS and CDR2 as YDEGEE. The CDR3 is 14 amino acids. Trimming cost V 3 bases and J 2 bases, with 10 bases left between them. CDR3 coding DNA: TGTGCCAGCAGCTCTGGACTCTTCACAGATACGCAGTATTTT. It codes for CASSSGLFTDTQYF.

V gene TRBV10-2 combines with J gene TRBJ2-1, with 12 positions matching TRBD2. This CDR3 comprises 15 residues. Germline V gene data show CDR1 as WSHSY and CDR2 as SAAADI. J was trimmed by 8 bases and V by 1 base; bases with no gene match: 3. The CDR3 nucleotides read TGCGCCAGCAGTGAGTGGACTAGCGGGACCTATGAGCAGTTCTTC. Its translation is CASSEWTSGTYEQFF.